This T cell receptor beta chain was sequenced in a study of T cell responses to AZD1222 COVID-19 vaccine. Assay used: immunoSEQ multiplex PCR; TCRdb lists only in-frame clones, some missing. The table records roughly 120,000 clones, 65% to 90% of them present only once. This material consisted of peripheral blood, taken on day 0 of AZD1222 vaccination. This receptor was obtained from an adult in good health.

As DNA, the CDR3 is TGTGCCAGCAGCCGAAATAGCGGGAGTGGAGATACGCAGTATTTT. Encoded protein: CASSRNSGSGDTQYF. V gene TRBV11-1 combines with J gene TRBJ2-3; 9 nucleotides agree with TRBD2. The CDR3 runs to 15 residues. Trimming at V came to 5 bases and at J to 5 bases, leaving 8 bases not matched to a gene. Germline V gene data show CDR1 as SGHAT and CDR2 as FQDESV (reference sequence).